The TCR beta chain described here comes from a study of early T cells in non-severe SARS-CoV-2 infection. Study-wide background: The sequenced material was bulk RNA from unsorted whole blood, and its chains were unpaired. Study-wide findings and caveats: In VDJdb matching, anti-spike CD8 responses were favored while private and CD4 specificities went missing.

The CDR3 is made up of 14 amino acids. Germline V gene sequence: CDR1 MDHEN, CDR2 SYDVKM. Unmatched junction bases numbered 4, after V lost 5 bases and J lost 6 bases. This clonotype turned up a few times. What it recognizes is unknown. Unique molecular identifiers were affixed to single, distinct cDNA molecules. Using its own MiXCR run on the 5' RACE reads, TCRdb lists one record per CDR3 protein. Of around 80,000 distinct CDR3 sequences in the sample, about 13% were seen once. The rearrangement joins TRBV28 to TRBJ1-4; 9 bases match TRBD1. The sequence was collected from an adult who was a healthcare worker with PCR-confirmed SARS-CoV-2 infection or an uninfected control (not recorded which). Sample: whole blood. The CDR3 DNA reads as TGTGCCAGCAGTCCGGGGGACAGGGATGAAAAACTGTTTTTT. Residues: CASSPGDRDEKLFF.